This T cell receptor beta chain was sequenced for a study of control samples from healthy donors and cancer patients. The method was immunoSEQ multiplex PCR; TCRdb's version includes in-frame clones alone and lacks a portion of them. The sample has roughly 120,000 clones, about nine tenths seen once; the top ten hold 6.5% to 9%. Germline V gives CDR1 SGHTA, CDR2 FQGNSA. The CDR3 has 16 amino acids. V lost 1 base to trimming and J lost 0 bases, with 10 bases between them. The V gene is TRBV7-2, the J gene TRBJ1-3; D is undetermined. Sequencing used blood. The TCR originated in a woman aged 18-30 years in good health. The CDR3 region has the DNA TGTGCCAGCAGCTTAGTGAACCACCTCTCTGGAAACACCATATATTTT. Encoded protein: CASSLVNHLSGNTIYF. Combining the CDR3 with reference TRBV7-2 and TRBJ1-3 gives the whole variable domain GAGVSQSPSNKVTEKGKDVELRCDPISGHTALYWYRQSLGQGLEFLIYFQGNSAPDKSGLPSDRFSAERTGGSVSTLTIQRTQQEDSAVYLCASSLVNHLSGNTIYFGEGSWLTVV.